This T cell receptor beta chain is drawn from a study of siplizumab effects on memory and regulatory T cells. General study results and limits: Fewer alloreactive sequences mapped to unstimulated CD4+ memory cells under siplizumab. In siplizumab cultures, the suppressive function of proliferating Tregs remained unconfirmed.

Comments on this clone: The target antigen is unknown.

Sequencing used immunoSEQ multiplex PCR; TCRdb keeps in-frame clones, though not all of them. This sample has some 110,000 clones, with roughly 93% found just once. The germline V gene has CDR1 WNHNN and CDR2 SYGVQD (reference sequence). V was trimmed by 6 bases and J by 4 bases, leaving 19 bases between them. This CDR3 is 16 amino acids long. Specimen: Tregs sorted from blood. The chain links TRBV10-1 to TRBJ1-3; D is unclear. This receptor was obtained from a human donor in good health. The CDR3 nucleotides read TGCGCCAGCAGCGCCCGCCGGGCAGGACCAGGAAACACCATATATTTT. Translation gives CASSARRAGPGNTIYF.